The count of the clone carrying this T cell receptor (beta chain) is one. Assay: immunoSEQ multiplex PCR; the TCRdb copy retains only in-frame clones and omits some. The sample has about 190,000 clones; 75% to 90% are singletons. This record comes from a study of blood T cell repertoires in COVID-19. CDR3 size: 16 residues. V shed 4 bases and J 5 bases; nucleotides not matched to a gene: 11. Germline-derived CDR1 and CDR2 are SGDLS and YYNGEE. This receptor was obtained from a middle-aged woman with acute or convalescent COVID-19. The chain links TRBV9 to TRBJ2-2, with 7 bases that match TRBD2. Sequencing input: peripheral blood. The CDR3 bases are TGTGCCAGCAGCCATCCGCCCGTGGGAGGGACCGGGGAGCTGTTTTTT. It translates to CASSHPPVGGTGELFF.